The 11 T cell receptor beta chains below come from one sample, sequenced in a study of CD8+CD57+ T cells in acquired aplastic anemia. The template for TCR beta VDJ and CDR3 sequence profiling was genomic DNA. In TCRdb, the reads were re-called with MiXCR into one record per CDR3 protein. This sample has some 220,000 distinct CDR3 sequences, with 30% to 35% found just once. Material for sequencing was sorted CD4+, CD8+, or CD8+CD57+ T cells (not recorded which) from PBMCs. Receptors were obtained from a human donor in good health, serving as a control.

This clonotype was seen at least ten times. V is TRBV5-1 and J is TRBJ1-2; D is uncertain. Deletions cut 4 bases from V and 8 bases from J, with 15 bases between. Germline loops: CDR1 SGHRS, CDR2 YFSETQ. This CDR3 has 13 residues. CDR3 DNA: TGCGCCAGCAGCGGCCTAACGAGTGGAGGCTACACCTTC. This sequence encodes CASSGLTSGGYTF.

This clonotype was seen a handful of times. J is TRBJ1-1 and V is TRBV3-1; D gene uncertain. The CDR3 sequence is 14 residues long. Deletions cut 2 bases from V and 7 bases from J, with 14 bases between. Germline V gene lookup returns CDR1 LGHDT and CDR2 YNNKEL (reference sequence). In DNA form, the CDR3 reads TGTGCCAGCAGCCAATACAGCGGCCCCCTTGAAGCTTTCTTT. Translation: CASSQYSGPLEAFF. The full variable domain, its missing parts supplied by reference TRBV3-1 and TRBJ1-1, is DTAVSQTPKYLVTQMGNDKSIKCEQNLGHDTMYWYKQDSKKFLKIMFSYNNKELIINETVPNRFSPKSPDKAHLNLHINSLELGDSAVYFCASSQYSGPLEAFFGQGTRLTVV.

The chain couples TRBV12-3 or TRBV12-4 to TRBJ2-7; the match to TRBD1 covers 10 bases. This CDR3 spans 15 amino acids. V dropped 4 bases and J dropped 5; count of bases not matched to a gene: 8. CDR3 bases: TGTGCCAGCAGTTCTAGGGACAGGGGTTCTGACGAGCAGTACTTC. Translation gives CASSSRDRGSDEQYF.

There are many counts of this clonotype. V is TRBV15 and J is TRBJ2-3, with 13 bases lining up with TRBD2. Germline V gives CDR1 LNHNV, CDR2 YYDKDF (reference sequence). The V and J ends lost 6 bases and 2 bases, in that order; junction bases with no gene match: 5. The CDR3 contains 16 residues. The CDR3 nucleotides are TGTGCCACCAGGCGGACTAGCGGGGGATACACAGATACGCAGTATTTT. This sequence encodes CATRRTSGGYTDTQYF.

This sequence joins TRBV29-1 and TRBJ1-5; 7 bases fit TRBD1. Losses at the gene ends were 6 bases for V and 2 bases for J; bases not matched to a gene: 7. This CDR3 has 14 amino acids. CDR1 is SQVTM and CDR2 is ANQGSEA in the germline V gene. The CDR3 sequence is CSVLQGVGNQPQHF. DNA of the CDR3: TGCAGCGTGCTCCAGGGGGTGGGCAATCAGCCCCAGCATTTT.

The gene calls are TRBV20-1 and TRBJ2-7; 14 bases are a match to TRBD2. The V segment lost 6 bases and the J segment 5 bases; nucleotides outside the gene matches: 9. The germline V gene encodes CDR1 DFQATT and CDR2 SNEGSKA (reference sequence). The CDR3 sequence is 15 residues long. The CDR3 DNA reads TGCAGTGCGCCGGGACTAGCGGGAGTTCTACACGAGCAGTACTTC. This codes for CSAPGLAGVLHEQYF.

The chain couples TRBV15 to TRBJ1-2; D gene uncertain. Trimming took 0 bases from V and 5 from J, leaving 13 bases between them. This CDR3 spans 15 amino acids. The germline gives CDR1 LNHNV, CDR2 YYDKDF (reference sequence). This chain's CDR3 is CATSRDRTVRYGYTF. The CDR3 coding sequence is TGTGCCACCAGCAGAGATAGGACGGTTCGGTATGGCTACACCTTC.

The chain employs TRBV11-2 and TRBJ2-7, with D perhaps given as TRBD1 or TRBD2 (7 bases each). This CDR3 is built from 18 residues. Trimming left V 2 bases short and J 0 bases short, with 20 bases between. Germline loops: CDR1 SGHAT, CDR2 FQNNGV. The CDR3 loop reads CASSLYPAGTVNSYEQYF. The CDR3, as DNA: TGTGCCAGCAGCTTATATCCAGCGGGGACAGTTAACTCCTACGAGCAGTACTTC.

The genes are TRBV5-1 and TRBJ1-4; tentatively, D is TRBD1 (5 bases). Trimming left V 5 bases short and J 2 bases short, with 10 bases between. The CDR3 contains 14 residues. Germline V gene data show CDR1 as SGHRS and CDR2 as YFSETQ. The CDR3 DNA is TGCGCCAGCAGTATGGGGGTCACTAATGAAAAACTGTTTTTT. Translated, it gives CASSMGVTNEKLFF.

In this sample, this clonotype turned up a few times. The chain has TRBV12-3 or TRBV12-4 and TRBJ1-1; no reliable D call. The CDR3 contains 13 residues. V was shortened by 3 bases and J by 11 bases, with 16 bases between the two germline ends. CDR3 loop: CASSFATVQSAFF. CDR3 DNA sequence: TGTGCCAGCAGTTTTGCAACAGTACAAAGCGCTTTCTTT.

The table lists this clonotype with many counts. The chain combines TRBV14 with TRBJ2-7; D might be TRBD1 (5 bases). Per germline, CDR1 SGHDN and CDR2 FVKESK. This CDR3 spans 16 amino acids. Trimming took 4 bases from V and 5 from J, leaving 21 bases between them. CDR3 loop: CASSPIGVQVIDEQYF. CDR3 in DNA: TGTGCCAGCAGCCCCATAGGGGTCCAAGTCATCGACGAGCAGTACTTC. Variable domain in full (rest from reference TRBV14 and TRBJ2-7): EAGVTQFPSHSVIEKGQTVTLRCDPISGHDNLYWYRRVMGKEIKFLLHFVKESKQDESGMPNNRFLAERTGGTYSTLKVQPAELEDSGVYFCASSPIGVQVIDEQYFGPGTRLTVT.